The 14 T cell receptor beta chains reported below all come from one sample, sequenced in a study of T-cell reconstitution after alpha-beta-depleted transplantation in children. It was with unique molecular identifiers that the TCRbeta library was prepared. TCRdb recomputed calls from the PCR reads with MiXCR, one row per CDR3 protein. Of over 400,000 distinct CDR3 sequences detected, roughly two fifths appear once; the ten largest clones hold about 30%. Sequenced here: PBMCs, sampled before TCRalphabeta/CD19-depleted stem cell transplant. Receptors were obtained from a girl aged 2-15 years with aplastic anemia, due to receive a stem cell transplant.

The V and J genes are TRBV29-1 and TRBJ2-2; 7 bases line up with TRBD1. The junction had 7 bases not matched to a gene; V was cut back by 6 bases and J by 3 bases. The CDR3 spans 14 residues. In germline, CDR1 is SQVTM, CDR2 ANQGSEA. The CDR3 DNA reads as TGCAGCGTCCGGACAGGTTGGGACACCGGGGAGCTGTTTTTT. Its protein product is CSVRTGWDTGELFF.

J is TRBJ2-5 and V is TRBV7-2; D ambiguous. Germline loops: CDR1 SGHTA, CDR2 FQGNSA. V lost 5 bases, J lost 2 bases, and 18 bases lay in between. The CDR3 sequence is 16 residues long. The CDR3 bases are TGTGCCAGCAGCCTTTCGGGCGGTACATTACAAGAGACCCAGTACTTC. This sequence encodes CASSLSGGTLQETQYF.

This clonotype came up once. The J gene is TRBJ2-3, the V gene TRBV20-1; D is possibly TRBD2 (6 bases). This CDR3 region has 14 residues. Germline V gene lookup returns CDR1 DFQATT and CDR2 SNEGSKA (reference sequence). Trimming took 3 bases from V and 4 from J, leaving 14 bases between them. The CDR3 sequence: CSASRRGKADTQYF. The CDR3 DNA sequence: TGCAGTGCTAGTCGGCGCGGGAAGGCAGATACGCAGTATTTT.

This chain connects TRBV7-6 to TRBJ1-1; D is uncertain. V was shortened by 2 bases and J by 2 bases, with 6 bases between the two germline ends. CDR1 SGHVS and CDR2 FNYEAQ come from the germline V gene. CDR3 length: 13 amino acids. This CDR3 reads CASSLIGNTEAFF. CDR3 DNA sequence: TGTGCCAGCAGCTTAATAGGTAACACTGAAGCTTTCTTT.

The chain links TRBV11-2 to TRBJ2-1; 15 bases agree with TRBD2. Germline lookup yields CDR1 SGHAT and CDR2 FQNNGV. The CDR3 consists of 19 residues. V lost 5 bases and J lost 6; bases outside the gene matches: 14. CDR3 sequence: CASSEPGLAGGHGINEQFF. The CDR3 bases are TGTGCCAGCAGCGAGCCGGGACTAGCGGGAGGCCACGGCATCAATGAGCAGTTCTTC.

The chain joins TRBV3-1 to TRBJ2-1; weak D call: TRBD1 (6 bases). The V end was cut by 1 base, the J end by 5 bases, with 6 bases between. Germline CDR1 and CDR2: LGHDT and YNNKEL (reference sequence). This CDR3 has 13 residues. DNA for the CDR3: TGTGCCAGCAGCCAAGGACAGGACAATGAGCAGTTCTTC. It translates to CASSQGQDNEQFF.

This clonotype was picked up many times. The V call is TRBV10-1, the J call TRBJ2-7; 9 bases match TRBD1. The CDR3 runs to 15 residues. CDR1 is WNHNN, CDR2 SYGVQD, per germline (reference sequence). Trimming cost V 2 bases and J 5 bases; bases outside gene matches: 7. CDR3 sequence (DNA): TGCGCCAGCAGTGAGCCCGGGACAGGGATCCACGAGCAGTACTTC. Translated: CASSEPGTGIHEQYF.

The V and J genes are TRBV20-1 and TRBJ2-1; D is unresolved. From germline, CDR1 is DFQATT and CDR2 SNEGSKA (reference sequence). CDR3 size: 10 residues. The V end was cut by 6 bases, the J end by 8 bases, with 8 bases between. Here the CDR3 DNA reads TGCAGTGCCTGGCTGGATGAGCAGTTCTTC. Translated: CSAWLDEQFF.

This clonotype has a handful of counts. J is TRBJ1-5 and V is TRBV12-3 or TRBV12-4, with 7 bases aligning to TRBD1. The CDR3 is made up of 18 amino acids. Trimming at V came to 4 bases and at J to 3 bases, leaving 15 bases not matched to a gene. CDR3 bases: TGTGCCAGCAGTTCCCGCGGACAGGCAGGTACTTACAATCAGCCCCAGCATTTT. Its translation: CASSSRGQAGTYNQPQHF.

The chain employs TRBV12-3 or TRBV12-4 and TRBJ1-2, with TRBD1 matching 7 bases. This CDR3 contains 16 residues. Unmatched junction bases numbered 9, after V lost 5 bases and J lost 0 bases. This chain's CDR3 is CASSHQTGRTNYGYTF. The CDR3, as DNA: TGTGCCAGCAGTCACCAGACAGGGCGGACTAACTATGGCTACACCTTC.

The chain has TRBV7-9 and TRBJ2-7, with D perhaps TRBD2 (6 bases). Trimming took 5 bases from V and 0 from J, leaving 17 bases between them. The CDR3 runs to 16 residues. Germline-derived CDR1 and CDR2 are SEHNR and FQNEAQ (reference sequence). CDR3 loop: CASSSPGLISSYEQYF. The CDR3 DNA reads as TGTGCCAGCAGCAGCCCGGGACTTATAAGCTCCTACGAGCAGTACTTC.

The CDR3 protein is CASSFRGLYEQYF. The CDR3 coding sequence is TGTGCCAGCAGTTTCCGGGGGCTCTACGAGCAGTACTTC. This chain links TRBV28 with TRBJ2-7, with D perhaps given as TRBD1 or TRBD2 (6 bases each). V dropped 3 bases and J dropped 3 bases, with 9 bases sitting between them. This CDR3 has 13 residues. From germline, CDR1 is MDHEN and CDR2 SYDVKM.

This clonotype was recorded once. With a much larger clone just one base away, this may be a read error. This CDR3 reads CVSSELAYHSGELFF. CDR3 in DNA: TGCGTCAGCAGCGAACTAGCGTACCACTCCGGGGAGCTGTTTTTT. The chain has TRBV5-1 and TRBJ2-2, with TRBD2 identical over 7 bases. This CDR3 is 15 amino acids long. Germline V lookup: CDR1 SGHRS, CDR2 YFSETQ.

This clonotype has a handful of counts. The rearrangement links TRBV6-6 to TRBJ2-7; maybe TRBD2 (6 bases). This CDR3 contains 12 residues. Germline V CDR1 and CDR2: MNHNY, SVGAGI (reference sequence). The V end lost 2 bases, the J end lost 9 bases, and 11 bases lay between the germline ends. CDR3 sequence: CASSYAEGGQYF. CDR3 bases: TGTGCCAGCAGTTACGCAGAGGGAGGGCAGTACTTC.